This TCR beta chain derives from a study of early T cells in non-severe SARS-CoV-2 infection. Study-level information: Whole-blood bulk RNA, unsorted, was sequenced, and chains were unpaired.

This clonotype was detected ten times or more. Researchers tagged individual cDNA molecules with unique molecular identifiers. TCRdb reprocessed the 5' RACE reads with MiXCR, giving one entry per CDR3 protein. The sample has around 60,000 distinct CDR3 sequences, over 9.5% seen once. The source is an adult who was a healthcare worker with PCR-confirmed SARS-CoV-2 infection or an uninfected control (not recorded which). Sequencing input: whole blood.

CDR3 nucleotide sequence: TGTGCCAGCAGCCAACTCCGGGACAGGCGCTCAGGGGACTACACCGGGGAGCTGTTTTTT. Translation gives CASSQLRDRRSGDYTGELFF. V and J are TRBV3-1 and TRBJ2-2; the match to TRBD1 covers 8 bases. Trimming removed 2 bases from V and 3 bases from J; junction bases left unmatched: 17. Germline V gene data show CDR1 as LGHDT and CDR2 as YNNKEL (reference sequence). This CDR3 region has 20 residues.